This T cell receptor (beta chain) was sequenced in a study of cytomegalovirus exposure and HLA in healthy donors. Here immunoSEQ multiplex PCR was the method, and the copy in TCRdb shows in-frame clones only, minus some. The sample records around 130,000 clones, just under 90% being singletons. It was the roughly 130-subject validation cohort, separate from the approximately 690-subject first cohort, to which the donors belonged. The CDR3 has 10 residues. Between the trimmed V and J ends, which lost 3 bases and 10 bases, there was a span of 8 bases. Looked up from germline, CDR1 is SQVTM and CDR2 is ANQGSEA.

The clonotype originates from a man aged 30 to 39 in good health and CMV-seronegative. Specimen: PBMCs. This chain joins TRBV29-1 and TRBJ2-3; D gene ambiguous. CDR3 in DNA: TGCAGCGTTGAGTTTTCTGCGCAGTATTTT. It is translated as CSVEFSAQYF.